A single sample is the source of the 28 T cell receptor beta chains below, sequenced in a study of cytomegalovirus exposure and HLA in healthy donors. With 60 Vbeta and 13 Jbeta primers, the PCR was carried out. The method was immunoSEQ multiplex PCR; TCRdb's version includes in-frame clones alone and lacks a portion of them. The table includes around 150,000 clones, about 80% detected once. Sequenced material: PBMCs. Source of these receptors: a man aged 30 to 39 in good health.

This chain uses TRBV7-9 with TRBJ2-5; 7 bases agree with TRBD1. The J call may not be correct, given that the DNA end is closer to TRBJ2-7. This CDR3 is built from 16 residues. Per the germline V gene, CDR1 is SEHNR and CDR2 is FQNEAQ (reference sequence). The CDR3 loop reads CASSGGQRTGTYEQYF. CDR3 coding DNA: TGTGCCAGCAGCGGGGGACAGCGGACTGGGACCTACGAGCAGTACTTC.

This clone was counted a single time. Here the CDR3 reads CASSPRLAGGYTDTQYF. DNA for the CDR3: TGTGCCAGCAGCCCTCGACTAGCGGGAGGCTACACAGATACGCAGTATTTT. This chain uses TRBV11-2 with TRBJ2-3, with TRBD2 matching over 13 bases. J was trimmed by 2 bases and V by 5 bases; bases with no gene match: 7. Germline-derived CDR1 and CDR2 are SGHAT and FQNNGV. There are 17 residues in the CDR3. The full variable domain, its missing parts supplied by reference TRBV11-2 and TRBJ2-3, is EAGVAQSPRYKIIEKRQSVAFWCNPISGHATLYWYQQILGQGPKLLIQFQNNGVVDDSQLPKDRFSAERLKGVDSTLKIQPAKLEDSAVYLCASSPRLAGGYTDTQYFGPGTRLTVL.

This chain joins TRBV10-2 and TRBJ2-1, with D perhaps TRBD2 (5 bases). Trimming left V 2 bases short and J 9 bases short, with 11 bases between. The CDR3 length is 13 residues. CDR1 WSHSY and CDR2 SAAADI come from the germline V gene. CDR3 loop: CASSESGAGEQFF. The CDR3 DNA reads as TGCGCCAGCAGTGAGAGCGGCGCAGGTGAGCAGTTCTTC.

The chain employs TRBV5-1 and TRBJ2-1, with D possibly matching TRBD2 (7 bases). The length of the CDR3 is 16 residues. The V gene's germline CDR1 is SGHRS and CDR2 YFSETQ. Trimming pared 2 bases from V and 7 bases from J, leaving 19 bases between. The DNA of the CDR3 is TGCGCCAGCAGCTTCCTGACTAGCCGAGGGGGGAATGAGCAGTTCTTC. Its translation is CASSFLTSRGGNEQFF.

J is TRBJ2-1 and V is TRBV7-8, with 10 bases identical to TRBD2. Germline CDR1 is SGHVS and CDR2 is FQNEAQ. CDR3 length equals 18 residues. The J segment lost 0 bases and the V segment lost 5 bases, leaving 10 bases of the junction unmatched. CDR3 in amino acids: CASSLRGSGRSSYNEQFF. The CDR3 nucleotides are TGTGCCAGCAGCCTGAGGGGTAGCGGGAGGTCCTCCTACAATGAGCAGTTCTTC.

The V gene is TRBV2, the J gene TRBJ2-7; unclear D gene. CDR1 and CDR2 from the germline V gene are SNHLY and FYNNEI. The length of the CDR3 is 14 residues. Trimming removed 2 bases from V and 6 bases from J, with 14 bases in between. The CDR3 loop is CASSEPAGLGEQYF. The CDR3 DNA reads TGTGCCAGCAGTGAACCGGCAGGTCTTGGCGAGCAGTACTTC.

The chain has TRBV30 and TRBJ1-5, with D possibly being TRBD1 (5 bases). The CDR3 covers 13 residues. V was trimmed by 0 bases and J by 4 bases, leaving 7 bases between them. CDR1 and CDR2 from the germline V gene are GTSNPN and SVGIG (reference sequence). Here the CDR3 reads CAWSVGANQPQHF. The CDR3 region has the DNA TGTGCCTGGAGTGTAGGGGCTAATCAGCCCCAGCATTTT.

The chain uses TRBV13 and TRBJ1-3, with 11 nucleotides matching TRBD1. Looked up from germline, CDR1 is PRHDT and CDR2 is FYEKMQ (reference sequence). Losses at the gene ends were 5 bases for V and 0 bases for J; bases not matched to a gene: 9. This CDR3 has 18 residues. CDR3 nucleotides: TGTGCCAGCAGCCCACCCCCGGGACAGGGGGACTCTGGAAACACCATATATTTT. This codes for CASSPPPGQGDSGNTIYF.

The genes are TRBV19 and TRBJ1-5; perhaps TRBD1 as D (5 bases). This CDR3 is built from 18 residues. Deletions cut 2 bases from V and 1 base from J, with 18 bases between. Germline CDR1 LNHDA, CDR2 SQIVND (reference sequence). CDR3 coding DNA: TGTGCCAGTAGTATATGGGGAGTGATTGGGGGGAGCAATCAGCCCCAGCATTTT. Its translation: CASSIWGVIGGSNQPQHF.

V usage is TRBV18 and J usage is TRBJ2-1, with 9 bases that match TRBD2. J was trimmed by 8 bases and V by 5 bases; bases with no gene match: 10. The CDR3 is made up of 15 amino acids. Germline V gene sequence: CDR1 KGHSH, CDR2 LQKENI. The CDR3 DNA follows: TGTGCCAGCTCATCCAATAGCGGGGGCGGGGATGAGCAGTTCTTC. Translated, it gives CASSSNSGGGDEQFF.

This clone was counted between two and nine times. The sample carries other DNA sequences with the same CDR3. V and J are TRBV11-3 and TRBJ1-5; D ambiguous. Germline V gives CDR1 SGHNT, CDR2 YENEEA. V dropped 0 bases and J dropped 6 bases, with 6 bases sitting between them. This CDR3 is 13 amino acids long. The CDR3 DNA reads TGTGCCAGCAGCTTAGAAGAGGGTCAGCCCCAGCATTTT. Translated, it gives CASSLEEGQPQHF.

This clone has a single count. An end of the junction differs from the germline gene, which may be a read error. V is TRBV7-9 and J is TRBJ1-1, with D possibly TRBD1 on 5 matching bases. The V gene's germline CDR1 is SEHNR and CDR2 FQNEAQ (reference sequence). This CDR3 comprises 16 residues. The CDR3: CSSSRSRSSGSTEAFF. DNA for the CDR3: TGTTCCAGCAGCCGATCCCGATCGTCAGGGTCCACTGAAGCTTTCTTT.

In this sample, this clone turned up a few times. The gene calls are TRBV10-3 and TRBJ2-5; TRBD2 matches at 14 bases. Germline loops: CDR1 ENHRY, CDR2 SYGVKD. J was trimmed by 7 bases and V by 2 bases; bases with no gene match: 6. CDR3 length equals 16 residues. In DNA, the CDR3 is TGTGCCATCAGTGAGCCGGGACTAGCGGGAGTGGGGACCCAGTACTTC. This translates into CAISEPGLAGVGTQYF.

This clone was recorded once. V and J are TRBV11-3 and TRBJ2-7; D is uncertain. Deletions cut 0 bases from V and 0 bases from J, with 6 bases between. Germline V gene lookup returns CDR1 SGHNT and CDR2 YENEEA. This CDR3 spans 14 amino acids. CDR3 DNA: TGTGCCAGCAGCTTAGATCAGTTCTCCTACGAGCAGTACTTC. Translated, it gives CASSLDQFSYEQYF.

The chain couples TRBV7-2 to TRBJ2-7; maybe TRBD2 (6 bases). The CDR3 contains 14 residues. The germline gives CDR1 SGHTA, CDR2 FQGNSA. The germline V and J ends were trimmed by 8 bases and 0 bases, with 14 bases remaining between them. The CDR3: CASGRNDGSYEQYF. In DNA form, the CDR3 reads TGTGCCAGCGGGAGGAACGACGGCTCCTACGAGCAGTACTTC.

The rearrangement joins TRBV27 to TRBJ2-7; D is perhaps TRBD2 (5 bases). Germline CDR1 reads MNHEY; CDR2 reads SMNVEV (reference sequence). The V end was cut by 3 bases, the J end by 0 bases, with 9 bases between. The CDR3 loop spans 14 amino acids. CDR3 sequence (DNA): TGTGCCAGCAGTTTCGGCGCGGGCTCCTACGAGCAGTACTTC. This encodes CASSFGAGSYEQYF.

The chain couples TRBV6-5 to TRBJ2-7; 10 bases map to TRBD2. V gave up 7 bases and J gave up 5 bases; unmatched junction bases: 8. The germline CDR1 and CDR2 sequences are MNHEY and SVGAGI. CDR3 length: 14 residues. CDR3 amino acids: CASKRGTSANEQYF. CDR3 nucleotides: TGTGCCAGCAAAAGGGGGACTAGCGCGAACGAGCAGTACTTC.

V and J are TRBV29-1 and TRBJ2-5; 9 bases line up with TRBD2. The better agreement between TRBJ2-7 and the DNA end casts doubt on the J call. The germline CDR1 and CDR2 sequences are SQVTM and ANQGSEA. The CDR3 is made up of 15 amino acids. DNA of the CDR3: TGCAGCGTTGAAGGAGGTGTTAGCGGGAGTAACGAGCAGTACTTC. Its translation is CSVEGGVSGSNEQYF.

V gene TRBV27 combines with J gene TRBJ1-1; 9 nucleotides line up with TRBD1. Germline CDR1 reads MNHEY; CDR2 reads SMNVEV (reference sequence). The CDR3 extends over 16 amino acids. Unmatched junction bases numbered 4, after V lost 1 base and J lost 1 base. Here the CDR3 reads CASSLLKGQGNTEAFF. The DNA for the CDR3 is TGTGCCAGCAGTTTATTAAAGGGACAGGGGAACACTGAAGCTTTCTTT.

This rearrangement joins TRBV11-2 to TRBJ2-3; possibly TRBD2 for D (6 bases). Germline-derived CDR1 and CDR2 are SGHAT and FQNNGV. The CDR3 runs 15 residues. V lost 5 bases to trimming and J lost 2 bases, with 14 bases between them. CDR3 loop: CASSHRLGDTDTQYF. CDR3 DNA: TGTGCCAGCAGCCACCGACTAGGCGACACAGATACGCAGTATTTT.

This clone came up once. The V gene is TRBV7-2, the J gene TRBJ2-7; D remains ambiguous. V lost 5 bases to trimming and J lost 4 bases, with 9 bases between them. The CDR3 is 12 residues long. Germline V gives CDR1 SGHTA, CDR2 FQGNSA. CDR3 in amino acids: CASSPTGYEQYF. The DNA for the CDR3 is TGTGCCAGCAGCCCGACTGGGTACGAGCAGTACTTC.

This sequence joins TRBV5-1 and TRBJ2-3; TRBD2 aligns across 8 bases. The germline V gene has CDR1 SGHRS and CDR2 YFSETQ. V trimming: 1 base; J trimming: 0 bases; junction bases outside the gene matches: 7. The CDR3 sequence is 17 residues long. CDR3: CASSLWGSGKSTDTQYF. The DNA of the CDR3 is TGCGCCAGCAGCTTGTGGGGTAGCGGGAAGAGCACAGATACGCAGTATTTT. The full variable domain, with the rest looked up from reference TRBV5-1 and TRBJ2-3, is KAGVTQTPRYLIKTRGQQVTLSCSPISGHRSVSWYQQTPGQGLQFLFEYFSETQRNKGNFPGRFSGRQFSNSRSEMNVSTLELGDSALYLCASSLWGSGKSTDTQYFGPGTRLTVL.

The rearrangement joins TRBV7-9 to TRBJ2-1; possibly TRBD2 for D (7 bases). V was pared by 6 bases and J by 7 bases, with 19 bases between. The CDR3 contains 15 residues. Germline CDR1 reads SEHNR; CDR2 reads FQNEAQ (reference sequence). Here the CDR3 reads CASRMGSGGLNEQFF. The CDR3 DNA reads as TGTGCCAGCAGAATGGGGTCGGGGGGCTTGAATGAGCAGTTCTTC.

The J gene is TRBJ2-7, the V gene TRBV15; D perhaps matches TRBD1 (6 bases). Germline V CDR1 and CDR2: LNHNV, YYDKDF (reference sequence). The V gene lost 3 bases and the J gene lost 9 bases, with 15 bases spanning the gap. This CDR3 is built from 13 residues. The CDR3 nucleotides read TGTGCCACCAGCAGTGCCAGGGGAAACGGGCAGTACTTC. Encoded protein: CATSSARGNGQYF.

This clone has more than one count but fewer than ten. This CDR3 is also generated by other DNA sequences in the sample. This chain connects TRBV7-3 to TRBJ1-1, with D perhaps TRBD1 (5 bases). The CDR3 is made up of 13 amino acids. Between the trimmed V and J ends, which lost 4 bases and 1 base, there was a span of 7 bases. Germline lookup yields CDR1 SGHTA and CDR2 FQGTGA. This chain's CDR3 is CASSSDRNTEAFF. The CDR3 coding sequence is TGTGCCAGCAGCTCCGACAGGAACACTGAAGCTTTCTTT.

This clone was seen only a few times. The chain is built from TRBV2 and TRBJ1-5, with D possibly TRBD1 on 6 matching bases. The CDR3 extends over 16 amino acids. Germline V gene lookup returns CDR1 SNHLY and CDR2 FYNNEI. With 4 bases removed from V and 3 bases from J, the gap between germline ends came to 16 bases. The CDR3 loop reads CASSGGGGANNQPQHF. DNA of the CDR3: TGTGCCAGCAGTGGGGGCGGGGGGGCCAACAATCAGCCCCAGCATTTT.

V and J are TRBV19 and TRBJ2-2; 11 positions agree with TRBD1. The ends lost 6 bases at V and 5 bases at J; junction bases unmatched: 8. Per germline, CDR1 LNHDA and CDR2 SQIVND (reference sequence). This CDR3 is 16 amino acids long. The CDR3 protein is CASRLPGQGVTGELFF. The CDR3 DNA follows: TGTGCCAGTAGACTACCGGGACAGGGGGTAACCGGGGAGCTGTTTTTT.

J is TRBJ2-7 and V is TRBV7-9, with a possible D match to TRBD1 (6 bases). V was cut by 8 bases and J by 0 bases, with 17 bases left in between. The CDR3 loop spans 15 amino acids. The germline CDR1 and CDR2 sequences are SEHNR and FQNEAQ (reference sequence). CDR3 in amino acids: CASSITRGSSYEQYF. The CDR3 nucleotides read TGTGCCAGCTCCATCACCAGGGGCAGCTCCTACGAGCAGTACTTC. Complete variable domain (other parts from reference TRBV7-9 and TRBJ2-7): DTGVSQNPRHKITKRGQNVTFRCDPISEHNRLYWYRQTLGQGPEFLTYFQNEAQLEKSRLLSDRFSAERPKGSFSTLEIQRTEQGDSAMYLCASSITRGSSYEQYFGPGTRLTVT.